Listed below are T cell receptor beta chains from one sample, sequenced in a study of cytotoxic CD8 clonotypes in ibrutinib-treated CLL. TCRdb's table, derived via immunoSEQ multiplex PCR, lists solely in-frame clones and lacks some. The repertoire holds approximately 67,000 clones, 80% seen once, with around 7.7% in the top ten. This material consisted of PBMCs, taken at disease progression, from a patient treated with ibrutinib. These receptors came from a human donor with chronic lymphocytic leukemia. Each CDR3 is given with its conserved first and last residue. A D gene is named only where the DNA matches it firmly. Some rows mark clone size as missing; the rest say once, few, many or name a class of expanded clone.

TRBV5-6	TRBD1	-	TRBJ1-2	CASSMDRVRTF	TGTGCCAGCAGCATGGACAGGGTGAGGACCTTC
TRBV4-1	-	-	TRBJ1-1	CASSPAPTISRNTEAFF	TGCGCCAGCAGCCCTGCACCAACGATTTCCAGAAACACTGAAGCTTTCTTT
TRBV10-3	-	-	TRBJ2-3	CAISPSDTQYF	TGTGCCATCTCCCCCTCAGATACGCAGTATTTT
TRBV4-2	TRBD1	-	TRBJ2-3	CASSDGTGPNTDTQYF	TGTGCCAGCAGCGACGGGACAGGGCCAAACACAGATACGCAGTATTTT
TRBV4-2	-	-	TRBJ2-2	CASSQVGTLNTGELFF	TGTGCCAGCAGCCAAGTTGGGACACTAAACACCGGGGAGCTGTTTTTT
TRBV27	TRBD2	-	TRBJ2-7	CASSLFVDVSGNSYEQYF	TGTGCCAGCAGTTTATTCGTCGATGTTAGCGGGAACAGTTACGAGCAGTACTTC
TRBV9	TRBD1	-	TRBJ1-2	CASSEGGDYGYTF	TGTGCCAGCAGCGAAGGGGGCGACTATGGCTACACCTTC
TRBV14	TRBD1	-	TRBJ1-2	CASSLDRRLYGYTF	TGTGCCAGCAGTCTGGACAGGCGATTGTATGGCTACACCTTC
TRBV5-1	TRBD1	-	TRBJ1-1	CASSLTGTGETEAFF	TGCGCCAGCAGCTTGACCGGGACAGGGGAGACTGAAGCTTTCTTT
TRBV4-1	-	-	TRBJ1-6	CASSPRTGPEPLHF	TGCGCCAGCAGCCCCCGCACAGGACCCGAACCCCTCCACTTT
TRBV28	-	-	TRBJ1-6	CAMGSSYNSPLHF	TGTGCAATGGGCAGCTCCTATAATTCACCCCTCCACTTT
TRBV7-9	-	-	TRBJ2-3	CASSLGGGKDTQYF	TGTGCCAGCAGCTTAGGAGGAGGAAAAGATACACAGTATTTT
TRBV7-6	TRBD2	-	TRBJ2-1	CASSHPPSSGRISIEQFF	TGTGCCAGCAGCCACCCCCCCTCCAGCGGGAGGATTAGTATTGAGCAGTTCTTC
TRBV30	-	-	TRBJ1-6	CAWSVGTFGGSYNSPLHF	TGTGCCTGGAGTGTAGGGACTTTCGGGGGGTCCTATAATTCACCCCTCCACTTT
TRBV2	TRBD1	-	TRBJ1-2	CASRIMGQAFGYTF	TGTGCCAGCAGGATCATGGGACAGGCCTTTGGCTACACCTTC
TRBV5-4	-	-	TRBJ2-7	CASSFHGYEQYF	TGTGCCAGCAGCTTTCACGGCTACGAGCAGTACTTC
TRBV28	-	-	TRBJ2-7	CASSLFGRGGGIAYEQYF	TGTGCCAGCAGTTTATTTGGTCGGGGAGGGGGCATTGCCTACGAGCAGTACTTC
TRBV5-1	-	-	TRBJ2-1	CASSIGQPNTFYNEQFF	TGCGCCAGCAGCATCGGACAGCCCAATACTTTCTACAATGAGCAGTTCTTC
TRBV28	TRBD1	-	TRBJ1-2	CASSNSGQLLNYGYTF	TGTGCCAGCAGTAACTCGGGACAGTTACTTAACTATGGCTACACCTTC
TRBV5-1	TRBD1	-	TRBJ1-4	CASSLTTGHGEKLFF	TGCGCCAGCAGCTTAACGACAGGGCATGGCGAAAAACTGTTTTTT
TRBV4-1	TRBD1	once	TRBJ2-7	CASSPLPTGPFYEQYF	TGCGCCAGCAGCCCCCTACCGACAGGGCCTTTTTACGAGCAGTACTTC
TRBV4-1	-	once	TRBJ2-7	CASSPLPRGYEQYF	TGCGCCAGCAGCCCGCTCCCTCGCGGCTACGAGCAGTACTTC
TRBV5-1	-	-	TRBJ2-7	CASTSTWDEQYF	TGCGCCAGCACGTCAACGTGGGACGAGCAGTACTTC
TRBV4-1	-	-	TRBJ2-2	CASSQVLERALNTGELFF	TGCGCCAGCAGCCAAGTCTTGGAGCGGGCATTAAACACCGGGGAGCTGTTTTTT
TRBV20-1	-	-	TRBJ2-5	CSAGPRTQYF	TGCAGTGCAGGGCCAAGGACCCAGTACTTC
TRBV6-5	-	few	TRBJ2-2	CASRSGPVTGELFF	TGTGCCAGCAGAAGCGGCCCGGTCACCGGGGAGCTGTTTTTT
TRBV5-6	-	once	TRBJ2-5	CASSLSGEETQYF	TGTGCCAGCAGCTTGTCGGGTGAAGAGACCCAGTACTTC
TRBV28	-	-	TRBJ1-6	CASISDYNSPLHF	TGTGCCAGCATTAGTGATTATAATTCACCCCTCCACTTT
TRBV5-5	TRBD1	-	TRBJ2-7	CASSPGTGGHEQYF	TGTGCCAGCAGCCCCGGGACAGGGGGCCACGAGCAGTACTTC
TRBV5-1	-	-	TRBJ1-1	CASSFQGFKTEAFF	TGCGCCAGCAGCTTTCAGGGTTTTAAGACTGAAGCTTTCTTT
TRBV10-1	TRBD1	-	TRBJ1-1	CASSRQGGLEAFF	TGCGCCAGCAGTCGACAGGGGGGACTTGAAGCTTTCTTT
TRBV18	TRBD1	-	TRBJ1-5	CASSPGQGTQPQHF	TGTGCCAGCTCACCAGGACAGGGGACTCAGCCCCAGCATTTT
TRBV19	-	-	TRBJ1-5	CASSQILRGDFYQPQHF	TGTGCCAGTAGCCAGATTTTACGAGGGGATTTTTATCAGCCCCAGCATTTT